Sequencing of this T cell receptor beta chain was carried out in a study of CD8 T cells in ankylosing spondylitis. Broader study findings: Those disease-linked clones were CD8+; they were also relatively rare in peripheral blood. Blood of patients with ankylosing spondylitis appeared to be characterized by a TCR beta motif of 8 or 9 highly homologous variants. In ankylosing spondylitis patients, matched synovial fluid reportedly showed significant enrichment of disease-linked clones.

This clonotype was observed a few times. The antigen is not known. Preparation of TCR beta libraries was done by quantitative 5'-RACE with molecular barcodes. In TCRdb, the 5' RACE reads were re-called with MiXCR into one record per CDR3 protein. Among around 280,000 distinct CDR3 sequences listed, 15% to 25% were seen once. Sequenced sample: blood, either unsorted or a sorted T cell fraction (not recorded which). This TCR was recovered from a male donor with ankylosing spondylitis or in good health (not recorded which).

The CDR3 reads CASSQGRGETQYF. The DNA of the CDR3 is TGTGCCAGCAGCCAAGGACGGGGAGAGACCCAGTACTTC. The chain links TRBV3-1 to TRBJ2-5; tentatively, D is TRBD2 (5 bases). The CDR3 runs to 13 residues. Germline values: CDR1 LGHDT, CDR2 YNNKEL (reference sequence). V was shortened by 1 base and J by 4 bases, with 7 bases between the two germline ends.